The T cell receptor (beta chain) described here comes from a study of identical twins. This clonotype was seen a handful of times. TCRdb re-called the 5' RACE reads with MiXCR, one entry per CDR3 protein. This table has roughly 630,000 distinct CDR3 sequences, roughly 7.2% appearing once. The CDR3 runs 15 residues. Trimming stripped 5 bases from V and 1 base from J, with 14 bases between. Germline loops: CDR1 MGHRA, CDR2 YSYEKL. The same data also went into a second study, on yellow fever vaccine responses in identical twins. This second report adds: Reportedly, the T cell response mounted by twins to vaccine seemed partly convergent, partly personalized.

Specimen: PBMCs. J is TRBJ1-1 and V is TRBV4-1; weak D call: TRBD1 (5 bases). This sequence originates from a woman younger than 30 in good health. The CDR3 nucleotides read TGCGCCAGCAGCTACCGTTCGGGGCAGAACACTGAAGCTTTCTTT. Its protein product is CASSYRSGQNTEAFF.